This entry features one T cell receptor beta chain sequence. Seattle's cohort entered during active infection and was followed longitudinally. Trimming removed 1 base from V and 6 bases from J, with 10 bases in between. CDR1 LNHDA and CDR2 SQIVND come from the germline V gene (reference sequence). The CDR3 is made up of 14 amino acids. This record belongs to a study of blood T cell repertoires in COVID-19. Study as a whole: Sites across the United States, Italy and Spain contributed samples from acute and convalescent COVID-19.

As processed by the authors: Amplification with reference gene primers provided the estimates of nucleated cell counts. Assay: immunoSEQ multiplex PCR; the TCRdb copy retains only in-frame clones and omits some. V, J and clone size reflect that table, while D and trimming were determined from the DNA. This table has approximately 290,000 clones, about 85% appearing once. The TCR sequence derives from a human donor with COVID-19, enrolled during active disease. The donor label of this sample is uncertain. This sequence joins TRBV19 and TRBJ1-5; D is perhaps TRBD1 (5 bases). The sequenced sample consisted of peripheral blood. In nucleotides, the CDR3 is TGTGCCAGTAGTATAGGCAGGGAAGGTCAGCCCCAGCATTTT. Translating gives CASSIGREGQPQHF.